Listed below are T cell receptor beta chains from one sample, sequenced in a study of shared T cell receptors in the human thymus. Only in-frame clones appear in the TCRdb table, and some are missing; sequencing was by immunoSEQ multiplex PCR. The table lists roughly 700,000 clones, over 75% of them singletons, with roughly 0.0097% in the top ten. The same sample was also used in a study of human thymus T cells.

Sequenced material: thymocytes. These receptors were taken from a boy under two years old with a congenital heart defect. CDR3s include the opening cysteine and the closing phenylalanine or tryptophan. D genes are given only for firm matches. Clone size is stated in some rows and not others, as once, few, many or a class when expanded.

>.|TRBJ1-2|TRBV10-3|.
TGTGCCATCAGTGATGGGGACTTCTATGGCTACACCTTC
CAISDGDFYGYTF
>.|TRBJ1-2|TRBV7-9|.
TGTGCCAGCCGGCCGGCGCGGCAGATCTATGGCTACACCTTC
CASRPARQIYGYTF
>.|TRBJ2-7|TRBV27|TRBD1
TGTGCCAGCAGTTTATCCGCGGCAGGGGGCTCCTACGAGCAGTACTTC
CASSLSAAGGSYEQYF
>.|TRBJ1-1|TRBV6-5|.
TGTGCCAGCAGTTACTCGAGGGAGGGGGGGAACACTGAAGCTTTCTTT
CASSYSREGGNTEAFF
>.|TRBJ1-4|TRBV4-3|TRBD1
TGCGCCAGCAGTCTAGGAAACAGGGGGCAGGTGCCTAATGAAAAACTGTTTTTT
CASSLGNRGQVPNEKLFF
>.|TRBJ2-1|TRBV7-7|.
TGTGCCAGCAGCCCAGGTAGACCAGGGGAGCAGTTCTTC
CASSPGRPGEQFF
>.|TRBJ1-2|TRBV27|.
TGTGCCAGCAGTTGGAGGGTTGGCTATGGCTACACCTTC
CASSWRVGYGYTF
>.|TRBJ2-1|TRBV4-1|TRBD1
TGCGCCAGCAGCCAGCGGGACAGGGGACCCAATGAGCAGTTCTTC
CASSQRDRGPNEQFF
>.|TRBJ2-1|TRBV7-6|TRBD2
TGTGCCAGCAGTAAGGCTAGCGGGACCTTTTGGTGGAATGAGCAGTTCTTC
CASSKASGTFWWNEQFF
>.|TRBJ1-3|TRBV14|TRBD1
TGTGCCAGCAGCCGCCCGGACAGGGTTGGAAACACCATATATTTT
CASSRPDRVGNTIYF
>.|TRBJ2-1|TRBV28|.
TGTGCCAGCAGTTTATCCCCAGAGACTTTTGCCAATGAGCAGTTCTTC
CASSLSPETFANEQFF
>.|TRBJ1-2|TRBV4-2|.
TGTGCCAGCAGCCTCCTAGACAGCCATGGCTACACCTTC
CASSLLDSHGYTF
>few|TRBJ1-3|TRBV6-4|.
TGTGCCACCGCCGGGTCTGGAAACACCATATATTTT
CATAGSGNTIYF
>.|TRBJ2-5|TRBV29-1|TRBD1
TGCAGCGTGAGAGACCAGGGGGAAGAGACCCAGTACTTC
CSVRDQGEETQYF
>.|TRBJ2-3|TRBV7-8|.
TGTGCCAGCAGCCCTCCCCGGGGCACAGATACGCAGTATTTT
CASSPPRGTDTQYF
>.|TRBJ2-7|TRBV27|TRBD1
TGTGCCAGCAGTTTATCGGGAACAGGGGGCCCGAGGTACGAGCAGTACTTC
CASSLSGTGGPRYEQYF
>.|TRBJ2-3|TRBV6-6|TRBD2
TGTGCCAGCGGCCGGACTAGCGGGAGCACAGATACGCAGTATTTT
CASGRTSGSTDTQYF
>.|TRBJ2-2|TRBV14|.
TGTGCCAGCAGCCAAGATCCGTCGGGGCGGGAAGTCGGGGAGCTGTTTTTT
CASSQDPSGREVGELFF